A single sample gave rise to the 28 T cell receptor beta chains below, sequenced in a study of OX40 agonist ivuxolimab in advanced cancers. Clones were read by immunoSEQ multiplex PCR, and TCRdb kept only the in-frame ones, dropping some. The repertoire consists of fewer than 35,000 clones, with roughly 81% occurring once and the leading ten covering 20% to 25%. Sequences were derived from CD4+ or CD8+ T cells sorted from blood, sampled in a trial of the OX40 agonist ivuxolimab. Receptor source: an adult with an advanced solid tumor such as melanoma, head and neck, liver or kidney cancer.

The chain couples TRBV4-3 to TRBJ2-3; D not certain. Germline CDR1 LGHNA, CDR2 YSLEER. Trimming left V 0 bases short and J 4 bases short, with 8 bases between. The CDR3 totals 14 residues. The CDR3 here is CASSQEGWADTQYF. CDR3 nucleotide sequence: TGCGCCAGCAGCCAAGAAGGTTGGGCAGATACGCAGTATTTT.

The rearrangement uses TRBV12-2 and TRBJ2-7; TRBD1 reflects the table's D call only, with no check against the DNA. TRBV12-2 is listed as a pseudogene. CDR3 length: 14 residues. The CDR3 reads CASPPGRYSYEQYF. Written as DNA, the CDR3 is TGTGCAAGTCCCCCAGGGCGGTACTCCTACGAGCAGTACTTC.

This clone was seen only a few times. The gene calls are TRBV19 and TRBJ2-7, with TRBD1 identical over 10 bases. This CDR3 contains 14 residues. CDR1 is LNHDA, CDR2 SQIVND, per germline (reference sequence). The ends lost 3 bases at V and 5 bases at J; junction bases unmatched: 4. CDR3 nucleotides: TGTGCCAGTAGTATCGGACAGGGGGGCGACGAGCAGTACTTC. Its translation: CASSIGQGGDEQYF. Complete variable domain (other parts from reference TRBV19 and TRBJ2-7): DGGITQSPKYLFRKEGQNVTLSCEQNLNHDAMYWYRQDPGQGLRLIYYSQIVNDFQKGDIAEGYSVSREKKESFPLTVTSAQKNPTAFYLCASSIGQGGDEQYFGPGTRLTVT.

The CDR3: CASRVVPGESYEQYF. The CDR3 region has the DNA TGTGCCAGCAGAGTAGTACCGGGCGAGTCCTACGAGCAGTACTTC. The chain is built from TRBV7-8 and TRBJ2-7; D is unresolved. Germline CDR1 and CDR2: SGHVS and FQNEAQ. The CDR3 loop spans 15 amino acids. The V and J ends lost 6 bases and 1 base respectively, with 16 bases between them.

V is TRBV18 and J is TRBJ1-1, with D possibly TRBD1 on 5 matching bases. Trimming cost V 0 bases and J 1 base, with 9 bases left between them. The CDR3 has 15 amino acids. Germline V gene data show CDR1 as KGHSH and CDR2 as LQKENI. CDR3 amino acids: CASSPPMGPNTEAFF. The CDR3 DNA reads TGTGCCAGCTCACCACCGATGGGGCCGAACACTGAAGCTTTCTTT.

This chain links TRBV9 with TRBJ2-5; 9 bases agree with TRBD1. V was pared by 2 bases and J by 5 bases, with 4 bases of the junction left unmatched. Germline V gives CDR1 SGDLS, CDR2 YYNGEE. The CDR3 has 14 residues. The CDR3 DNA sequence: TGTGCCAGCAGCGTTACAGGGGGCTCGGAGACCCAGTACTTC. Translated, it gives CASSVTGGSETQYF.

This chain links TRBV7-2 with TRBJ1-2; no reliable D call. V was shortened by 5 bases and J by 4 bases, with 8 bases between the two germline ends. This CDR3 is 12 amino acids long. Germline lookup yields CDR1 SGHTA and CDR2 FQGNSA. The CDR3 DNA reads TGTGCCAGCAGCGCCGTGGGCTATGGCTACACCTTC. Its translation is CASSAVGYGYTF. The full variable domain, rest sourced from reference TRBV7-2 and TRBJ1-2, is GAGVSQSPSNKVTEKGKDVELRCDPISGHTALYWYRQSLGQGLEFLIYFQGNSAPDKSGLPSDRFSAERTGGSVSTLTIQRTQQEDSAVYLCASSAVGYGYTFGSGTRLTVV.

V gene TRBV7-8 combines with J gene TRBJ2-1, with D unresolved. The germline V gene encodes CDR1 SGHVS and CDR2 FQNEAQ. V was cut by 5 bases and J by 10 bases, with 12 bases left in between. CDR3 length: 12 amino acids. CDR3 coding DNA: TGTGCCAGCAGCCGGACCCCGTGGGAGCAGTTCTTC. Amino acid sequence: CASSRTPWEQFF.

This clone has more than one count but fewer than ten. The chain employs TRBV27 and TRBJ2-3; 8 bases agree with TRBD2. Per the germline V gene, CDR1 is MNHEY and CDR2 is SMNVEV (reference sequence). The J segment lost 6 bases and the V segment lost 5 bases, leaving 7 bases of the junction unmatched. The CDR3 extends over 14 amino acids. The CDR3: CASSLGLALDTQYF. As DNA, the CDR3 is TGTGCCAGCAGTCTCGGACTAGCCTTGGATACGCAGTATTTT.

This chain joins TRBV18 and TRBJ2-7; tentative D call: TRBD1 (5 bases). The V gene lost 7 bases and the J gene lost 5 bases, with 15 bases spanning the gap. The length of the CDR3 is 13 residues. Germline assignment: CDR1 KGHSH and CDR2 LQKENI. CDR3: CASLLSWGDEQYF. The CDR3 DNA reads TGTGCCAGCTTGCTTTCGTGGGGCGACGAGCAGTACTTC.

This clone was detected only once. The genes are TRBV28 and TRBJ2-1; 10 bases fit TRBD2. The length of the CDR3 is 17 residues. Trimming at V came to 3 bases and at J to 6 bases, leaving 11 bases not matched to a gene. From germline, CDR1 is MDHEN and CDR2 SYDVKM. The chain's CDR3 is CASSFSPAGGPGNEQFF. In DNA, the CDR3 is TGTGCCAGCAGTTTTTCCCCAGCGGGAGGGCCAGGCAATGAGCAGTTCTTC.

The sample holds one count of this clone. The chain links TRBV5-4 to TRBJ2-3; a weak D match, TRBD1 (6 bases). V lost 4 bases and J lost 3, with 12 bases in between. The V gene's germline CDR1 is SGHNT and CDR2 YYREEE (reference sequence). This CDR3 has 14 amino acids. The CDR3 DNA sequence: TGTGCCAGCAGCCGTGGACAGTCTACAGATACGCAGTATTTT. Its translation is CASSRGQSTDTQYF.

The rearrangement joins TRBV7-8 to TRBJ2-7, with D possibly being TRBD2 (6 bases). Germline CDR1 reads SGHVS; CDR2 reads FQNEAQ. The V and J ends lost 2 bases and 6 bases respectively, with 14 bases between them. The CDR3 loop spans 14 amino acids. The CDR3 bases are TGTGCCAGCAGCTTAAACAGACCCGGGGGCGAGCAGTACTTC. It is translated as CASSLNRPGGEQYF.

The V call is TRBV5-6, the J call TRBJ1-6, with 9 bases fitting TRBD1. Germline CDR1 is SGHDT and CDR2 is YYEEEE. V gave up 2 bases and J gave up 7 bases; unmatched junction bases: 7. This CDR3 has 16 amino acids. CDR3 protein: CASSFSDRGRNSPLHF. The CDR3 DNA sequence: TGTGCCAGCAGCTTCTCTGACAGGGGGAGAAATTCACCCCTCCACTTT.

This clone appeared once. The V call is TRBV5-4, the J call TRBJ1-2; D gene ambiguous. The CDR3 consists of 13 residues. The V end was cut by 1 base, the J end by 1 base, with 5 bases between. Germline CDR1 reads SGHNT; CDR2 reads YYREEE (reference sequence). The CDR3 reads CASSLRFNYGYTF. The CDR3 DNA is TGTGCCAGCAGCTTGAGGTTTAACTATGGCTACACCTTC.

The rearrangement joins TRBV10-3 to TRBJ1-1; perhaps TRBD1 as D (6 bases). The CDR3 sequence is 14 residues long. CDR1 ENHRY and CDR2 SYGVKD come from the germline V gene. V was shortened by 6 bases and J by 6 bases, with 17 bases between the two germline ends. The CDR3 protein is CAISEGMSGAEAFF. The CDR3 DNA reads TGTGCCATCAGCGAGGGGATGTCAGGGGCTGAAGCTTTCTTT.

CDR3 residues: CASSESRQVFNEQFF. The CDR3 DNA follows: TGTGCCAGCAGTGAAAGTAGACAGGTATTCAATGAGCAGTTCTTC. This chain connects TRBV25-1 to TRBJ2-1; perhaps TRBD1 as D (6 bases). The CDR3 spans 15 residues. The V end was cut by 2 bases, the J end by 6 bases, with 14 bases between. Germline V gene data show CDR1 as MGHDK and CDR2 as SYGVNS.

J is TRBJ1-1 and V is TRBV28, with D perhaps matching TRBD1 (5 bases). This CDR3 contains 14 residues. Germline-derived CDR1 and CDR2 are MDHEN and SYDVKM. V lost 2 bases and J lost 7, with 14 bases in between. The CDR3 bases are TGTGCCAGCAGTTTACCCCAGGGCTCCCATGAAGCTTTCTTT. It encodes CASSLPQGSHEAFF.

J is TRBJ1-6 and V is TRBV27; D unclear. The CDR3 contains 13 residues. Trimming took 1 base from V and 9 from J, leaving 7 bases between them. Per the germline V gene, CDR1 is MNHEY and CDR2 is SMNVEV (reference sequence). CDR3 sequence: CASSLLPGSPLHF. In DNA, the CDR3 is TGTGCCAGCAGTTTATTGCCCGGTTCACCCCTCCACTTT.

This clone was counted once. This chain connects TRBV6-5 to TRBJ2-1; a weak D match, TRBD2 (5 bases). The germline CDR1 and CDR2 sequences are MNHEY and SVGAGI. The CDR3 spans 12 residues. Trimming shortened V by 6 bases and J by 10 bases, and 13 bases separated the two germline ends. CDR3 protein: CASRDLAREQFF. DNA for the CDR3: TGTGCCAGCAGGGACCTAGCCAGGGAGCAGTTCTTC.

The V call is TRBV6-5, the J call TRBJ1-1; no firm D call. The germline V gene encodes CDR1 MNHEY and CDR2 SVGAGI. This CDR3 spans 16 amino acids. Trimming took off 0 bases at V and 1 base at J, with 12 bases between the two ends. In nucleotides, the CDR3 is TGTGCCAGCAGTTACTCGTTTGCAGGCCCGAACACTGAAGCTTTCTTT. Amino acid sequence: CASSYSFAGPNTEAFF.

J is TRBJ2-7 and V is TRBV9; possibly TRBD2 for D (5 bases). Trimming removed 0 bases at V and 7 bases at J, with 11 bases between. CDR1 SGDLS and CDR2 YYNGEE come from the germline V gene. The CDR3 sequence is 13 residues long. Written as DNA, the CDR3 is TGTGCCAGCAGCGTAGCTCCGCCGGGGGAGCAGTACTTC. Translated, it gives CASSVAPPGEQYF.

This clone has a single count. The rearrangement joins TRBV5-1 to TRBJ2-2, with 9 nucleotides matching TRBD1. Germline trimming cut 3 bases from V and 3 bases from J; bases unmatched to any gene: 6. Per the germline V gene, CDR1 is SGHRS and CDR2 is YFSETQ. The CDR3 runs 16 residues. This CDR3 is CASSSGTGFYTGELFF. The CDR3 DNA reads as TGCGCCAGCAGCTCGGGGACAGGGTTCTACACCGGGGAGCTGTTTTTT. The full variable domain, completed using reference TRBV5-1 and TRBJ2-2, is KAGVTQTPRYLIKTRGQQVTLSCSPISGHRSVSWYQQTPGQGLQFLFEYFSETQRNKGNFPGRFSGRQFSNSRSEMNVSTLELGDSALYLCASSSGTGFYTGELFFGEGSRLTVL.

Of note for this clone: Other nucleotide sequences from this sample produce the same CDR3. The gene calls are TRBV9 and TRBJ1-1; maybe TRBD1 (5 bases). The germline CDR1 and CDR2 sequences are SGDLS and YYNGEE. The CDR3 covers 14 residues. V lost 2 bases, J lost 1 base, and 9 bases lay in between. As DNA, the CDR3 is TGTGCCAGCAGCGTCGCTACAGGGAACACTGAAGCTTTCTTT. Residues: CASSVATGNTEAFF.

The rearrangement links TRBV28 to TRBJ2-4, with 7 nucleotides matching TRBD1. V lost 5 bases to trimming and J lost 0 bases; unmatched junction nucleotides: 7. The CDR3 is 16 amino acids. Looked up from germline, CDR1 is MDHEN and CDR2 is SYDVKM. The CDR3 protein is CASSRTGTLAKNIQYF. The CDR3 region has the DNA TGTGCCAGCAGTCGGACAGGTACCTTAGCCAAAAACATTCAGTACTTC.

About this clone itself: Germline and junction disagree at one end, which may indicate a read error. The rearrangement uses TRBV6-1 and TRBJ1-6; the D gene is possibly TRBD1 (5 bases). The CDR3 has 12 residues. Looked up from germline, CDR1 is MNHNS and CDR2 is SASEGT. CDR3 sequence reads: CASSEVFGAKSF. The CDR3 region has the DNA TGTGCCAGCAGTGAAGTCTTCGGGGCCAAGTCTTTT.

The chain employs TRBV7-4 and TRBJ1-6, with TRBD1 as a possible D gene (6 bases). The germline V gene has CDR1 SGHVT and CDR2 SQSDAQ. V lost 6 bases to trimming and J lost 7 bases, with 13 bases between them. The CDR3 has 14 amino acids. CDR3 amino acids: CASSFGQRNSPLHF. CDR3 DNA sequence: TGTGCCAGCAGTTTTGGACAGAGAAATTCACCCCTCCACTTT.

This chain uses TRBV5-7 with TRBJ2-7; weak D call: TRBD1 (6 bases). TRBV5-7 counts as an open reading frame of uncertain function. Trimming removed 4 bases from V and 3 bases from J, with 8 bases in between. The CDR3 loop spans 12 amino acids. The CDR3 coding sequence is TGTGCCAGCAGCGGACAGCACTACGAGCAGTACTTC. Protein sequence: CASSGQHYEQYF.